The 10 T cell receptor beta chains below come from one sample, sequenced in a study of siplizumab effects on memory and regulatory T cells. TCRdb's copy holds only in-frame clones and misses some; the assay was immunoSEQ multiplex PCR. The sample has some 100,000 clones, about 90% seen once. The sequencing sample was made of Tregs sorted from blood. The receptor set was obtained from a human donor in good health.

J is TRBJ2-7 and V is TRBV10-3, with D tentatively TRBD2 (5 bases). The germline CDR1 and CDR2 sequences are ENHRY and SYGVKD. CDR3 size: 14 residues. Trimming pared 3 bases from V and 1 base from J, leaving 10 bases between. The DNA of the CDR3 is TGTGCCATCAGTGAATCTCGGGAATCCTACGAGCAGTACTTC. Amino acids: CAISESRESYEQYF.

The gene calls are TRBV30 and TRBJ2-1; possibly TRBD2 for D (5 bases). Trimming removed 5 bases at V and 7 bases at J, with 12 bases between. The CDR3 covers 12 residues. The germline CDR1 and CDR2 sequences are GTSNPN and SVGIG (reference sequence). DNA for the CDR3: TGTGCCTGGGGACTCCAGCTGAATGAGCAGTTCTTC. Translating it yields CAWGLQLNEQFF.

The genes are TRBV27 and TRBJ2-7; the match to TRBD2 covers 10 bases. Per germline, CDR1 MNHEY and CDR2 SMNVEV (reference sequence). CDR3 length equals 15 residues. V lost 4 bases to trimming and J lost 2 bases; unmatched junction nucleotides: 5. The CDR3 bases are TGTGCCAGCAGTTCCCCTAGCGGGGGAACCTACGAGCAGTACTTC. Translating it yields CASSSPSGGTYEQYF.

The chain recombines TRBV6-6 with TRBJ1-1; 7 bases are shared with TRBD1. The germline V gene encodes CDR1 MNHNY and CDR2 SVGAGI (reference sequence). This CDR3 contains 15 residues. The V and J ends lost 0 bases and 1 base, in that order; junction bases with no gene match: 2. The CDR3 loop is CASSYSRDRNTEAFF. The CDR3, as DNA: TGTGCCAGCAGTTACTCGAGGGACAGGAACACTGAAGCTTTCTTT.

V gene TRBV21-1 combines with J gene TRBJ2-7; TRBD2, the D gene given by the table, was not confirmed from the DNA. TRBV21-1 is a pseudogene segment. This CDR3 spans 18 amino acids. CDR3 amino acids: CASSHTLVFLGRFYEQYF. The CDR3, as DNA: TGTGCCAGCAGCCATACTTTAGTGTTCCTGGGGAGGTTCTACGAGCAGTACTTC.

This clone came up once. In DNA form, the CDR3 reads TGTGCCAGCAGTACCCGGCGGCGGAACTATGGCTACACCTTC. Protein product: CASSTRRRNYGYTF. The chain links TRBV6-5 to TRBJ1-2; D not resolved. V was cut by 5 bases and J by 2 bases, with 12 bases left in between. This CDR3 comprises 14 residues. Per germline, CDR1 MNHEY and CDR2 SVGAGI.

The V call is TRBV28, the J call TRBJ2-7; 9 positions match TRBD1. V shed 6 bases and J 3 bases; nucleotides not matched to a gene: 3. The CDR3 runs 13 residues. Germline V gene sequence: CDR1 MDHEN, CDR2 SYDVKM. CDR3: CASRTGGHYEQYF. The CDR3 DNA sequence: TGTGCCAGCAGGACAGGGGGTCACTACGAGCAGTACTTC. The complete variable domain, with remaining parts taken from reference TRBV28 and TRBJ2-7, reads DVKVTQSSRYLVKRTGEKVFLECVQDMDHENMFWYRQDPGLGLRLIYFSYDVKMKEKGDIPEGYSVSREKKERFSLILESASTNQTSMYLCASRTGGHYEQYFGPGTRLTVT.

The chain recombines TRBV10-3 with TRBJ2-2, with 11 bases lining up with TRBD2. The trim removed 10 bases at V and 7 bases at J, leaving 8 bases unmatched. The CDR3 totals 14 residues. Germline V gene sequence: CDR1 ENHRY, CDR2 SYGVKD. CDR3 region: CASGSGRDGGELFF. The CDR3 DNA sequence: TGTGCCAGCGGTAGCGGGAGGGACGGCGGGGAGCTGTTTTTT.

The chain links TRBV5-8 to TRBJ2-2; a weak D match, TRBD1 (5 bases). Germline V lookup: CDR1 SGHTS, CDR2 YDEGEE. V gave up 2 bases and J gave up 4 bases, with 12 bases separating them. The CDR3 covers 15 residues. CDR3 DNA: TGTGCCAGCAGCTTAGGCAGGGATCGCACCGGGGAGCTGTTTTTT. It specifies CASSLGRDRTGELFF.

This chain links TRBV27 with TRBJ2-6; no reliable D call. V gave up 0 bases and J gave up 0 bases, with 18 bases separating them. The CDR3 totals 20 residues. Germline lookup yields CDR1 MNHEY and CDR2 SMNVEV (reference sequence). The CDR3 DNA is TGTGCCAGCAGTTTATCGTTATTTACTTTTGCATACTCTGGGGCCAACGTCCTGACTTTC. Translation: CASSLSLFTFAYSGANVLTF.